This T cell receptor beta chain was captured by sequencing in a study of glioma-infiltrating T cells. Trimming pared 5 bases from V and 6 bases from J, leaving 13 bases between. The V gene's germline CDR1 is KGHDR and CDR2 SFDVKD. The CDR3 extends over 14 amino acids. On this clonotype itself: Possible read error: a much larger clone is one base away.

TCR alpha and beta CDR3 regions were amplified from RNA using iRepertoire nested multiplex PCR. Input was roughly 95-400 ng of tissue mRNA or PBMC total RNA. Each CDR3 protein is one row after TCRdb ran MiXCR on the multiplex PCR reads. The sample holds about 44,000 distinct CDR3 sequences, about 20% seen once. The chain recombines TRBV24-1 with TRBJ2-1; D unresolved. This sequence originates from a human donor with low-grade glioma or glioblastoma, undergoing nonglioma brain surgery, or in good health (not recorded which). Input material: glioma tissue, nonneoplastic brain tissue, or PBMCs (not recorded which). In nucleotides, the CDR3 is TGTGCCACCAGTGGCGCATCTATCTCCAATGAGCAGTTCTTC. This sequence encodes CATSGASISNEQFF.